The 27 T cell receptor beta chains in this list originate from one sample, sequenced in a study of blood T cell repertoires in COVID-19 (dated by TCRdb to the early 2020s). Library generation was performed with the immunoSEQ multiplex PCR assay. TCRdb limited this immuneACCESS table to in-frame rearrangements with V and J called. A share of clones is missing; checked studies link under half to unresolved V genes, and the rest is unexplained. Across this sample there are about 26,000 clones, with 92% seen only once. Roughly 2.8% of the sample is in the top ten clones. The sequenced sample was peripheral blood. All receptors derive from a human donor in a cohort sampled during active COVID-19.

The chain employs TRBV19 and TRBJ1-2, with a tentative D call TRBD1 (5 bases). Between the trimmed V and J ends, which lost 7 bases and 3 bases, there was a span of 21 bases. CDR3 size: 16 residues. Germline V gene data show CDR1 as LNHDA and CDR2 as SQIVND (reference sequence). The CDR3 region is CASTNQGPATHYGYTF. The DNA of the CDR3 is TGTGCCAGTACCAATCAGGGTCCCGCGACCCACTATGGCTACACCTTC.

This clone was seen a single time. The CDR3 coding sequence is TGTGCCAGCACCTCCAGGGTAGGAACTGAAGCTTTCTTT. Its translation is CASTSRVGTEAFF. V gene TRBV11-2 combines with J gene TRBJ1-1, with D maybe TRBD1 (5 bases). The CDR3 has 13 residues. Germline V gene sequence: CDR1 SGHAT, CDR2 FQNNGV. Trimming took off 7 bases at V and 5 bases at J, with 14 bases between the two ends.

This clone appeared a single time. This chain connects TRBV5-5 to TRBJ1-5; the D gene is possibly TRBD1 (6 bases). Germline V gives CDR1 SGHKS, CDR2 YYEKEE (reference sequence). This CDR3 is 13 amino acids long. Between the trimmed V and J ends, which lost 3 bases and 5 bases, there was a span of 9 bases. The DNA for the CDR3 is TGTGCCAGCAGCTCGAACAGGGATCAGCCCCAGCATTTT. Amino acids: CASSSNRDQPQHF.

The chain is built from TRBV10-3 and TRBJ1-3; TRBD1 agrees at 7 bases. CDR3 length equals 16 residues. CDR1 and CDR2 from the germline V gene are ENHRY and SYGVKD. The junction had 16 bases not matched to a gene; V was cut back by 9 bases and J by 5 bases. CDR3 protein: CAIQPATGKMRNTIYF. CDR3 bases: TGTGCCATACAACCTGCGACAGGGAAAATGAGAAACACCATATATTTT.

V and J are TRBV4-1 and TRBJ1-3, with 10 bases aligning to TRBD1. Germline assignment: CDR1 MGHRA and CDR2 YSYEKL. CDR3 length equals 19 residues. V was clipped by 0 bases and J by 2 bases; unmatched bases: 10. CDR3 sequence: CASSQDVLRQGAAGNTIYF. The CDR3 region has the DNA TGCGCCAGCAGCCAAGATGTGTTGAGACAGGGGGCGGCTGGAAACACCATATATTTT.

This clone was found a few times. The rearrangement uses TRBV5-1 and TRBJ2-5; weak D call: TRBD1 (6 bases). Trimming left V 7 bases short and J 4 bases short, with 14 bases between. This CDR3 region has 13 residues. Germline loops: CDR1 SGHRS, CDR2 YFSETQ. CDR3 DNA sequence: TGCGCCAGCCAAAGGGGGTCTGGAGAGACCCAGTACTTC. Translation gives CASQRGSGETQYF.

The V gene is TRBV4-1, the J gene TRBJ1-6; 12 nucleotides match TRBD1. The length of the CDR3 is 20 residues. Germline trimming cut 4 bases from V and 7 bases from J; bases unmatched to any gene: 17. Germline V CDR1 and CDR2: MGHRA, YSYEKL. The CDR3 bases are TGCGCCAGCAGCCCGCCCCCGAGCGGGACAGGGGGCTCAGGAAATTCACCCCTCCACTTT. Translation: CASSPPPSGTGGSGNSPLHF.

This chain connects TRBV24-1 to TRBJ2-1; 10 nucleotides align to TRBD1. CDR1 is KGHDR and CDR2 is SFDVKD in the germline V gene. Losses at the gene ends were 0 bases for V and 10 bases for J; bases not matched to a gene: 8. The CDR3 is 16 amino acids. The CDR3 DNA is TGTGCCACCAGTGATTTGGGACAGGGGGTACGGGGCGAGCAGTTCTTC. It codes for CATSDLGQGVRGEQFF.

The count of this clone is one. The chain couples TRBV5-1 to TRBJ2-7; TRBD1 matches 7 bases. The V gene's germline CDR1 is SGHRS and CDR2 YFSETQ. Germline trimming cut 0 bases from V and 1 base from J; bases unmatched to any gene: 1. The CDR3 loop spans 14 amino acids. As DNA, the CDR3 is TGCGCCAGCAGCTTGGGACAGGGATCCTACGAGCAGTACGTC. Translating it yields CASSLGQGSYEQYV.

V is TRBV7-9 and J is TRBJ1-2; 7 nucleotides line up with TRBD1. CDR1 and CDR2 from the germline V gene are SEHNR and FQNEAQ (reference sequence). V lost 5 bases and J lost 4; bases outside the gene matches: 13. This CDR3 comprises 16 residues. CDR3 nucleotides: TGTGCCAGCAGCACCGGGACAGTATCCTTGGGCTATGGCTACACCTTC. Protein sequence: CASSTGTVSLGYGYTF.

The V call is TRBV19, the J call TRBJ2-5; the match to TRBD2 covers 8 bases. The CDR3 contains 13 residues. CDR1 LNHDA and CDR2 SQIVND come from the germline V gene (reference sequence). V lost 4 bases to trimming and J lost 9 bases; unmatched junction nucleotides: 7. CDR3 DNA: TGTGCCAGTAGTAGCGGGGGGCCCTCGGCCCAGTACTTC. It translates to CASSSGGPSAQYF.

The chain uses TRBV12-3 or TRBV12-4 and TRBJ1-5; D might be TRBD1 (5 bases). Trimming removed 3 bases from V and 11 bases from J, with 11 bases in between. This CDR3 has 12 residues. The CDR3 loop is CASSLEGSAQHF. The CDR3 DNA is TGTGCCAGCAGTTTGGAGGGGTCAGCCCAGCATTTT.

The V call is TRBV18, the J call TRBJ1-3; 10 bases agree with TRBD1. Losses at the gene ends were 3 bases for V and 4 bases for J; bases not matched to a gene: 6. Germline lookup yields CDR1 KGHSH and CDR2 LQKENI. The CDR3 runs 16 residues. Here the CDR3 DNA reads TGTGCCAGCTCACCCAGTCGACAGGGGGCAGGAAACACCATATATTTT. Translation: CASSPSRQGAGNTIYF.

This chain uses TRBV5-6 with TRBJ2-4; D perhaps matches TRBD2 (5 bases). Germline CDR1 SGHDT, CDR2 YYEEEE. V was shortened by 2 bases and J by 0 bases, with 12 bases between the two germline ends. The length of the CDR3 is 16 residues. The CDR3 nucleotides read TGTGCCAGCAGCTTAGAAGGACTCCTAGCCAAAAACATTCAGTACTTC. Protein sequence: CASSLEGLLAKNIQYF.

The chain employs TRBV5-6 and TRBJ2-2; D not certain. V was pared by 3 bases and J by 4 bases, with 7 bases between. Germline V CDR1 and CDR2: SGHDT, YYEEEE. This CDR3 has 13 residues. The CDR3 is CASSSKSTGELFF. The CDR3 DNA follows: TGTGCCAGCAGCTCCAAGAGCACCGGGGAGCTGTTTTTT.

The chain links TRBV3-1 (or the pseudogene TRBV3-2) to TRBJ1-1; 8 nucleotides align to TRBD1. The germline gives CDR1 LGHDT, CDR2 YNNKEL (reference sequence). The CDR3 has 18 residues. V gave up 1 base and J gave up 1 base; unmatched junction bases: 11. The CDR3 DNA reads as TGTGCCAGCAGCCAAGCAATCAGGGGGCTCTTGGGGAACACTGAAGCTTTCTTT. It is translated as CASSQAIRGLLGNTEAFF.

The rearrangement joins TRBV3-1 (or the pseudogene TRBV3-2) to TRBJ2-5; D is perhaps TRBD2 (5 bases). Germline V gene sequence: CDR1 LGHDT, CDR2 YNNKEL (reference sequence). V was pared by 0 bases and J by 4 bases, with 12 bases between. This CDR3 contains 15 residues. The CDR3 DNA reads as TGTGCCAGCAGCCAAGATCGGGAAGAGGGAGAGACCCAGTACTTC. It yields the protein CASSQDREEGETQYF.

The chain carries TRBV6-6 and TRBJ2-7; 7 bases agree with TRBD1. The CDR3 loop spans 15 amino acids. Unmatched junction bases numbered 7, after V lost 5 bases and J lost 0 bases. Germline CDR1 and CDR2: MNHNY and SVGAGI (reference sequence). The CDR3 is CASSKGTASSYEQYF. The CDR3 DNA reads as TGTGCCAGCAGTAAGGGGACAGCGAGCTCCTACGAGCAGTACTTC.

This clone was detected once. CDR3 sequence reads: CASKEGGGNEQFF. The CDR3 nucleotides are TGTGCCAGCAAAGAGGGGGGGGGCAATGAGCAGTTCTTC. The J gene is TRBJ2-1, the V gene TRBV11-3, with a weak D call TRBD2 (7 bases). The ends were cut back, 7 bases at V and 6 bases at J, with 13 bases in the middle. The V gene's germline CDR1 is SGHNT and CDR2 YENEEA. The length of the CDR3 is 13 residues.

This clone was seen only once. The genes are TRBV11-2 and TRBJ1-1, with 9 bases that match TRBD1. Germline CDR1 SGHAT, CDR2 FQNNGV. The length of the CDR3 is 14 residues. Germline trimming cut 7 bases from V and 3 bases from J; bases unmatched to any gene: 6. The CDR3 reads CASTKDRGYTEAFF. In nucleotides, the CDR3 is TGTGCCAGCACCAAGGACAGGGGTTACACTGAAGCTTTCTTT.

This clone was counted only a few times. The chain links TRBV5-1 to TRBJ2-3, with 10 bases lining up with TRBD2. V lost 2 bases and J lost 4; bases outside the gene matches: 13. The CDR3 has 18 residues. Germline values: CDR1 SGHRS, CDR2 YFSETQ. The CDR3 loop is CASSLRLSGGAPPDTQYF. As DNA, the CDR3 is TGCGCCAGCAGCTTAAGATTGAGCGGGGGGGCCCCCCCAGATACGCAGTATTTT.

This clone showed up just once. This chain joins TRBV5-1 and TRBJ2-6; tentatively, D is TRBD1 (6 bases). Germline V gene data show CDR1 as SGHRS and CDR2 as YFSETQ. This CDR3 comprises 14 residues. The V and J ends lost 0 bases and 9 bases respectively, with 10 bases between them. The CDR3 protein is CASSLDRAGNVLTF. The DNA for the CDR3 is TGCGCCAGCAGCTTGGACAGGGCCGGCAACGTCCTGACTTTC. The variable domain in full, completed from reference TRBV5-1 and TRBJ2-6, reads KAGVTQTPRYLIKTRGQQVTLSCSPISGHRSVSWYQQTPGQGLQFLFEYFSETQRNKGNFPGRFSGRQFSNSRSEMNVSTLELGDSALYLCASSLDRAGNVLTFGAGSRLTVL.

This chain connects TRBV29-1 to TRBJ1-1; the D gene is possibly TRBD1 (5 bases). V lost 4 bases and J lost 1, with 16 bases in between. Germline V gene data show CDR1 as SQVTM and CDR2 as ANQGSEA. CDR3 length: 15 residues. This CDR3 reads CSVAGVEATNTEAFF. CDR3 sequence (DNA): TGCAGCGTTGCGGGGGTCGAAGCGACGAACACTGAAGCTTTCTTT. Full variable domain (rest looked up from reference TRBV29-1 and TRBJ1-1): SAVISQKPSRDICQRGTSLTIQCQVDSQVTMMFWYRQQPGQSLTLIATANQGSEATYESGFVIDKFPISRPNLTFSTLTVSNMSPEDSSIYLCSVAGVEATNTEAFFGQGTRLTVV.

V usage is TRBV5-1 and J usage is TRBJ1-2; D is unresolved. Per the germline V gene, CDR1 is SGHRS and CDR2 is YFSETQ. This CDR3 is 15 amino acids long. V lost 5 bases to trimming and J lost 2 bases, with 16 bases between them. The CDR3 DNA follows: TGCGCCAGCAGGTACGCCCGGACTGAAAACTATGGCTACACCTTC. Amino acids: CASRYARTENYGYTF. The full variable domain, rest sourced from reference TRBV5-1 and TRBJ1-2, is KAGVTQTPRYLIKTRGQQVTLSCSPISGHRSVSWYQQTPGQGLQFLFEYFSETQRNKGNFPGRFSGRQFSNSRSEMNVSTLELGDSALYLCASRYARTENYGYTFGSGTRLTVV.

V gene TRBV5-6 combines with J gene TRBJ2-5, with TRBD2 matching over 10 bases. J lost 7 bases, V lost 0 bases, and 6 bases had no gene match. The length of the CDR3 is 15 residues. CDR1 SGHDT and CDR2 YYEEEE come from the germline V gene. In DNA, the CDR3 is TGTGCCAGCAGCTTGGCCCCTAGCGGGGGAGGGACCCAGTACTTC. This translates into CASSLAPSGGGTQYF.

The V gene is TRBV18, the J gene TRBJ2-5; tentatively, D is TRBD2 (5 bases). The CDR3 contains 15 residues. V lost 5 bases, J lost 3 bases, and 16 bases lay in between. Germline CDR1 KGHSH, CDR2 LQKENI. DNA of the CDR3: TGTGCCAGCTCATCGGCCGGGGAGCCGAAAGAGACCCAGTACTTC. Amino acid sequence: CASSSAGEPKETQYF.

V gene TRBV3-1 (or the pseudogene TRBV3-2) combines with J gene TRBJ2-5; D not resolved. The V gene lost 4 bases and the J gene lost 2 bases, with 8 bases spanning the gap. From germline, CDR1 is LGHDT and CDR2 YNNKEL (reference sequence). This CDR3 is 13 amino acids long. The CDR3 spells CASSPPYQETQYF. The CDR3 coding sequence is TGTGCCAGCAGCCCCCCCTATCAAGAGACCCAGTACTTC.